What follows describes a single T cell receptor (beta chain). The source of the sample is a study of preoperative IRX-2 immunotherapy in early breast cancer. Here immunoSEQ multiplex PCR was the method, and the copy in TCRdb shows in-frame clones only, minus some. The repertoire includes roughly 14,000 clones, roughly 93% of them detected once, and roughly 30% sits in the top ten. CDR1 is SGHDT and CDR2 is YYEEEE in the germline V gene. The CDR3 totals 15 residues. The V gene end was trimmed by 6 bases and the J gene end by 4 bases; junction bases not matched to a gene: 6. Treatment specified: preoperative locoregional IRX-2 cytokine immunotherapy. Samples came from a phase Ib trial of preoperative locoregional IRX-2 cytokine immunotherapy.

This receptor was obtained from a human donor with breast cancer. Specimen collection occurred from a patient treated with IRX-2 immunotherapy. The chain combines TRBV5-6 with TRBJ2-2; 10 bases match TRBD2. CDR3 DNA sequence: TGTGCCAGCACCATAGCGGGGGGTGGCACCGGGGAGCTGTTTTTT. It translates to CASTIAGGGTGELFF.